This TCR beta chain was profiled in a study of CD8+ T cells in alopecia areata. Study details: Once tofacitinib had been taken for 6 to 18 months, 6 months off drug followed. The study, taken as a whole, reports: Scalp clonality dropped significantly under tofacitinib, as did expanded CD8+ top-100 clones.

Following extraction, RNA underwent reverse transcription to cDNA, which served as the sequencing template. Clones were read by immunoSEQ multiplex PCR, and TCRdb kept only the in-frame ones, dropping some. The sample consists of 200,000 or so clones, roughly 50% of them appearing once. This CDR3 comprises 15 residues. The germline CDR1 and CDR2 sequences are SGHRS and YFSETQ. The J segment lost 3 bases and the V segment lost 4 bases, leaving 4 bases of the junction unmatched. About this clone itself: Its antigen is as yet unknown.

Indicated treatment: oral pan-JAK inhibitor, 5-10 mg twice daily. This material consisted of CD4+ T cells sorted from blood, taken at week 24, from a patient treated with tofacitinib. The chain joins TRBV5-1 to TRBJ2-2, with 9 bases that match TRBD1. The receptor's source is a human donor with alopecia areata. The CDR3 coding sequence is TGCGCCAGCAGCGTGGGACAGGGTTACACCGGGGAGCTGTTTTTT. Protein sequence: CASSVGQGYTGELFF.